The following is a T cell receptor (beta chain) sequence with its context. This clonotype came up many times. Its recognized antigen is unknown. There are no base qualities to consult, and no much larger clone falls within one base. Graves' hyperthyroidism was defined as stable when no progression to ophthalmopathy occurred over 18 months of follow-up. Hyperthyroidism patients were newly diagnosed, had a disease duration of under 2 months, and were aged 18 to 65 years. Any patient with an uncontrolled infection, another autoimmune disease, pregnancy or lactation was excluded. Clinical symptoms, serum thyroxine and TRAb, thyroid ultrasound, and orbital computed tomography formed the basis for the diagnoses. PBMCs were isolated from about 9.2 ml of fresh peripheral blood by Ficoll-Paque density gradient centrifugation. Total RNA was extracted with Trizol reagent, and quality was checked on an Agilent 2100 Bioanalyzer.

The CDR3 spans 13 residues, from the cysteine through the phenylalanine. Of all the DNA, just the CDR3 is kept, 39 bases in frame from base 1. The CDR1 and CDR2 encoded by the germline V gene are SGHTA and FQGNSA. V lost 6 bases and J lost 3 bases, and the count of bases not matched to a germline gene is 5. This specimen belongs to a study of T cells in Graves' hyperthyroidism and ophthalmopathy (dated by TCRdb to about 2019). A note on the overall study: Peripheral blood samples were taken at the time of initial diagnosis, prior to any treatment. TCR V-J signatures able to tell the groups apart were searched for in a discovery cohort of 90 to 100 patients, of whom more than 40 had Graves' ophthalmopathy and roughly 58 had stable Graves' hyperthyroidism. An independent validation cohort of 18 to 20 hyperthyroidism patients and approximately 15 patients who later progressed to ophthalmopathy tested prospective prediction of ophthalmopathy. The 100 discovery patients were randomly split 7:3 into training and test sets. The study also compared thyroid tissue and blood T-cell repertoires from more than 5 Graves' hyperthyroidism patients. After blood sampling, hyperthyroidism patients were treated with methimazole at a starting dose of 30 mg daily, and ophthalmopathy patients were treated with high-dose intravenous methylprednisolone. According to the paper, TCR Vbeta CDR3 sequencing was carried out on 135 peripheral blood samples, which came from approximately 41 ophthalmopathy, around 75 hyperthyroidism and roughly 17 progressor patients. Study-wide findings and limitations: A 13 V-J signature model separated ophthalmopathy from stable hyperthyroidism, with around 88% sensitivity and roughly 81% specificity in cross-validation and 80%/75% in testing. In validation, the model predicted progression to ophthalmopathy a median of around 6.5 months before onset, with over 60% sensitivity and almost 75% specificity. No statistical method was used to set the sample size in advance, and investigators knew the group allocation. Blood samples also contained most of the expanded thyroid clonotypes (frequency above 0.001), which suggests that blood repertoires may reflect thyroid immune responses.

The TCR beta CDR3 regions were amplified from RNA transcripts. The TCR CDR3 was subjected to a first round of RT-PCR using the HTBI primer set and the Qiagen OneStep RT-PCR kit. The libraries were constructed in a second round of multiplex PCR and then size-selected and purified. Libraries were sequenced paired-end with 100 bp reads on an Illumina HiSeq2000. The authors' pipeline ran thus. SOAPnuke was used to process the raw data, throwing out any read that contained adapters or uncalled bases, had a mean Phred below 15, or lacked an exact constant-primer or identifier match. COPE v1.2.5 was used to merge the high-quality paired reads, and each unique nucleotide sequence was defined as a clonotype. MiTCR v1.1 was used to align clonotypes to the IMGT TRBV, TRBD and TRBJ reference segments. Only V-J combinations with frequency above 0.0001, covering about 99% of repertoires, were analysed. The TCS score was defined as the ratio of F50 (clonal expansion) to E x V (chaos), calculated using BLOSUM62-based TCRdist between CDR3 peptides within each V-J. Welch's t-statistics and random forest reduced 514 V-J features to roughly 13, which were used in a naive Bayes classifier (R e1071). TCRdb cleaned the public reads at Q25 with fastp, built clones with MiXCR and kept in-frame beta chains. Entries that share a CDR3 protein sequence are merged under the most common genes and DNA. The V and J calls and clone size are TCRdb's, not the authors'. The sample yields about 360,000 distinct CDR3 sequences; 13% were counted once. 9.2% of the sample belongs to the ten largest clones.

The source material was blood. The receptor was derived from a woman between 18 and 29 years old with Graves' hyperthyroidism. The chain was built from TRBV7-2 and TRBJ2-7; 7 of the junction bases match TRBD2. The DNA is TGTGCCAGCAGGCAAAGCGGGATCTACGAGCAGTACTTC. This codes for CASRQSGIYEQYF.